This T cell receptor (beta chain) derives from a study of regulatory T cells in long-lasting Graves disease. Study overall: Newly diagnosed Graves' patients had under 3 months of antithyroid drugs.

Time point here: newly diagnosed GD, antithyroid drugs for less than 3 months. PBMC RNA was the source of the TCR library. Graves' disease diagnoses used American Thyroid Association guidelines. All patients originated from an endocrinology department located in Xi'an, China. In building TCR beta libraries, iRepertoire HTBI primers were used together with Arm-PCR of CDR3 regions. From the multiplex PCR reads, TCRdb called clonotypes with MiXCR, one entry per CDR3 protein. The table includes about 220,000 distinct CDR3 sequences, about 19% detected once. Trimming left V 1 base short and J 5 bases short, with 21 bases between. From germline, CDR1 is SGHRS and CDR2 YFSETQ. The CDR3 contains 18 residues. This sample was shared with a second study, whose subject was T cells in Graves' hyperthyroidism and ophthalmopathy.

This specimen consisted of peripheral blood mononuclear cells (PBMCs), obtained at new diagnosis, from a patient treated with antithyroid drugs. The receptor was isolated from a woman aged 25 to 39 with Graves disease. This rearrangement joins TRBV5-1 to TRBJ2-2, with D tentatively TRBD1 (6 bases). In DNA form, the CDR3 reads TGCGCCAGCAGCTTGCAGGGGCAGGGAGCCTTCCGAACCGGGGAGCTGTTTTTT. It translates to CASSLQGQGAFRTGELFF. The complete variable domain, with remaining parts taken from reference TRBV5-1 and TRBJ2-2, reads KAGVTQTPRYLIKTRGQQVTLSCSPISGHRSVSWYQQTPGQGLQFLFEYFSETQRNKGNFPGRFSGRQFSNSRSEMNVSTLELGDSALYLCASSLQGQGAFRTGELFFGEGSRLTVL.